A selection of T cell receptor beta chains follows, all from one sample in a study of blood T cells in healthy people across ages. A single record per CDR3 protein comes from TCRdb applying MiXCR to the 5' RACE reads. The sample lists some 900,000 distinct CDR3 sequences, about 48% occurring once. The specimen was blood. The receptor source for this set is a man between 25 and 39 years old in good health. Both conserved end residues are part of each CDR3. D genes are given only for firm matches. Part of the rows lack a size; the others show once, few, many or a class for expanded clones.

clone size,D gene,J gene,V gene,CDR3 DNA,CDR3 protein
-,-,TRBJ2-3,TRBV9,TGTGCCAGCAGCGCCCGAGGCAGTGATGACGGACCTACAGATACGCAGTATTTT,CASSARGSDDGPTDTQYF
-,-,TRBJ2-3,TRBV7-2,TGTGCCAGCAGCTCGGGGATGGATACGCAGTATTTT,CASSSGMDTQYF
few,TRBD2,TRBJ2-2,TRBV7-2,TGTGCCAGCAGCTTGAGCGGGGGGTACGCCGGGGAGCTGTTTTTT,CASSLSGGYAGELFF
once,TRBD1,TRBJ2-1,TRBV6-1,TGTGCCAGCAGTGACCTACGACAGGGGGCCTACTACCCCTACAATGAGCAGTTCTTC,CASSDLRQGAYYPYNEQFF
-,-,TRBJ1-1,TRBV7-2,TGTGCCAGCAGCAGACGGTACATGAACACTGAAGCTTTCTTT,CASSRRYMNTEAFF
-,-,TRBJ2-7,TRBV18,TGTGCCAGCTTACGTGACCCATCCTACGAGCAGTACTTC,CASLRDPSYEQYF
-,TRBD2,TRBJ2-3,TRBV7-2,TGTGCCAGCAGCCCCGACTGGGCGGGGGGCTTATGGGATACGCAGTATTTT,CASSPDWAGGLWDTQYF
-,TRBD1,TRBJ2-7,TRBV18,TGTGCCAGCTCACCACGGGGAGTGACAGGGTCCTACGAGCAGTACTTC,CASSPRGVTGSYEQYF
-,TRBD1,TRBJ1-2,TRBV10-3,TGTGCCACGGGACAGAGGTATGGCTACACCTTC,CATGQRYGYTF
-,TRBD2,TRBJ2-3,TRBV2,TGTGCCAGCAGGTATCTAGCGGGGTTCACAGATACGCAGTATTTT,CASRYLAGFTDTQYF
-,-,TRBJ2-3,TRBV12-3/TRBV12-4,TGTGCCAGTAGTTTAGAAAGTTACGCCAGAACAGATACGCAGTATTTT,CASSLESYARTDTQYF
-,-,TRBJ2-7,TRBV20-1,TGCAGTGCTATCCCTCAGTGGGGATCTAGGGACGAGCAGTACTTC,CSAIPQWGSRDEQYF
few,-,TRBJ2-1,TRBV4-3,TGCGCCAGCAGCCAAGATTGGGGGGTACGTGAGCAGTTCTTC,CASSQDWGVREQFF
-,TRBD1,TRBJ2-7,TRBV11-1,TGTGCCAGCACCTCCCGGGACAGGAGCCACGAGCAGTACTTC,CASTSRDRSHEQYF
-,-,TRBJ2-6,TRBV6-5,TGTGCCAGCAGTTACTTGACATACGTAAGCTCTGGGGCCAACGTCCTGACTTTC,CASSYLTYVSSGANVLTF
-,TRBD2,TRBJ2-3,TRBV6-6,TGTGCCAGCAGTGGGCCGGGGGGGCCCGGCACAGATACGCAGTATTTT,CASSGPGGPGTDTQYF
few,-,TRBJ1-2,TRBV4-1,TGCGCCAGCAGCCAAGACTGGGATAACTATGGCTACACCTTC,CASSQDWDNYGYTF
-,TRBD1,TRBJ2-1,TRBV4-3,TGCGCCAGCAGCCACGGGACCGGGACAGGGGATGAGCAGTTCTTC,CASSHGTGTGDEQFF
few,TRBD1,TRBJ1-5,TRBV12-3/TRBV12-4,TGTGCCAGCAGTCCATCTCTGGGGTCCGACAGGGGAGGCAATCAGCCTCAGCATTTT,CASSPSLGSDRGGNQPQHF
-,-,TRBJ1-6,TRBV28,TGTGCCAGCAGTTTTATAGGAGATTCACCCCTCCACTTT,CASSFIGDSPLHF
few,-,TRBJ1-5,TRBV7-2,TGTGCCAGCAGCTTTCGTGCCGGGGGGCGGATTCAGCCCCAGCATTTT,CASSFRAGGRIQPQHF
many,TRBD1,TRBJ1-2,TRBV4-2,TGTGCCAGCAGCGGCAGGGGGGGGATTGACTATGGCTACACCTTC,CASSGRGGIDYGYTF